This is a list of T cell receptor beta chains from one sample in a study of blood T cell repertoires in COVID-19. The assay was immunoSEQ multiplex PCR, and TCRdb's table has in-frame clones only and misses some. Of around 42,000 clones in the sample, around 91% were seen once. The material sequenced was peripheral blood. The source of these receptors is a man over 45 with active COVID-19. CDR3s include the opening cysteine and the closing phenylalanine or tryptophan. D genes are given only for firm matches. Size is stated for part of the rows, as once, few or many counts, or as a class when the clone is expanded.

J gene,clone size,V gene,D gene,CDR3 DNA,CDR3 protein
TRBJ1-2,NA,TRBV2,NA,TGTGCCAGCAGGACAACCGGGAAACAGGGAGAAGGCTACACCTTC,CASRTTGKQGEGYTF
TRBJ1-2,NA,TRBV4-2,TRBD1,TGTGCCAGCAGCCAGGCCGGGACAGGGGGCGGGAAGGGCTACACCTTC,CASSQAGTGGGKGYTF
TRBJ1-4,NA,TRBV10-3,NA,TGTGCCATAGGCGCTGGGAGTGAAAAACTGTTTTTT,CAIGAGSEKLFF
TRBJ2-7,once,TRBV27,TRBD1,TGTGCCAGCAGCCCCCGGGACAGGGGCTACGAGCAGTACTTC,CASSPRDRGYEQYF
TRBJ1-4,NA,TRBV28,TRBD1,TGTGCCAGCAGCAAAGGGGGCGGCGGGAATGAAAAACTGTTTTTT,CASSKGGGGNEKLFF
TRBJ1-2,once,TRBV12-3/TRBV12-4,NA,TGTGCCAGTGCAGCGGGGAATAACTATGGCTACACCTTC,CASAAGNNYGYTF
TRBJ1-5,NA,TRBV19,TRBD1,TGTGCCAGTAGCCCAGACAGGGGGAATTATCAGCCCCAGCATTTT,CASSPDRGNYQPQHF
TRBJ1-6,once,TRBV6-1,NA,TGTGCCAGCAGTGAAGCCGATCGAGCCTATAATTCACCCCTCCACTTT,CASSEADRAYNSPLHF
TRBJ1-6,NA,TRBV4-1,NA,TGCGCCAGCAGCCTTGACTCCGGAAGTAGCTCCTATAATTCACCCCTCCACTTT,CASSLDSGSSSYNSPLHF
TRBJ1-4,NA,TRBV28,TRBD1,TGTGCCAGCAGCCGAACCAGGGACAGGGGTTCGGTAAATGAAAAACTGTTTTTT,CASSRTRDRGSVNEKLFF
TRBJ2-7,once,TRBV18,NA,TGTGCCAGCTCAACCCCTGACAGCTCCTACGAGCAGTACTTC,CASSTPDSSYEQYF
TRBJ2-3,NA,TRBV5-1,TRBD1,TGCGCCAGCAGCTTGGCAGGGGGCGGCACAGATACGCAGTATTTT,CASSLAGGGTDTQYF
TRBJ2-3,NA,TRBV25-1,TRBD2,TGTGCCAGCAGTGACCAAGCGGGGGGCACAAGCACAGATACGCAGTATTTT,CASSDQAGGTSTDTQYF
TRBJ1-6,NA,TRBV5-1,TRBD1,TGCGCCAGCAGCGCAGGACAGGGTTATTCACCCCTCCACTTT,CASSAGQGYSPLHF
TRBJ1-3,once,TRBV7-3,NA,TGTGCCAGCAGCCCTAGGGGGGGCAGTGGAAACACCATATATTTT,CASSPRGGSGNTIYF
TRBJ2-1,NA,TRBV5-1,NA,TGCGCCAGCAGCCCGGTTGCGGGCCTAGGCTCCTACAATGAGCAGTTCTTC,CASSPVAGLGSYNEQFF
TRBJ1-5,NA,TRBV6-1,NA,TGTGCCAGCAGTGAAAGCCCAGGGACTTGGGGCAATCAGCCCCAGCATTTT,CASSESPGTWGNQPQHF
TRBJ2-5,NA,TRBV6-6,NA,TGTGCCAGCAGTTATCAGCGGAGAACCCAAGAGACCCAGTACTTC,CASSYQRRTQETQYF
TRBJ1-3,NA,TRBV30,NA,TGTGCCTGGAGTGTCGGGGGAATCTCTGGAAACACCATATATTTT,CAWSVGGISGNTIYF
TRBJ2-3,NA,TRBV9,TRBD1,TGTGCCAGCAGCCAACGACAGGGCGAGTATGCGGATACGCAGTATTTT,CASSQRQGEYADTQYF
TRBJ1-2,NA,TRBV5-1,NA,TGCGCCAGCAGCTCGGGAGGGGGTACGAACTATGGCTACACCTTC,CASSSGGGTNYGYTF
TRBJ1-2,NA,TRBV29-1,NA,TGCAGCGCCGTAGACAACCCTAACTATGGCTACACCTTC,CSAVDNPNYGYTF
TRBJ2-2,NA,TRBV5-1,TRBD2,TGCGCCAGCAGCTTGGTCTGGGTAGCGGGCGGCACCGGGGAGCTGTTTTTT,CASSLVWVAGGTGELFF
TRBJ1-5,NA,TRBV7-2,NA,TGTGCCAGCGGGGGAGGTTATAGCAATCAGCCCCAGCATTTT,CASGGGYSNQPQHF
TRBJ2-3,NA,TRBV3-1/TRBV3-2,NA,TGTGCCAGCAGCCAAGGGAGGAGGGGGGGGCAGTATTTT,CASSQGRRGGQYF
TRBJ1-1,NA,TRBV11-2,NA,TGTGCCAGCAGCTTCTCACCGGGCACTGAAGCTTTCTTT,CASSFSPGTEAFF
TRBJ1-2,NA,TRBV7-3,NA,TGTGCCAGCAGTTCCGGACAGACCGCTTCTGGCGGCTACACCTTC,CASSSGQTASGGYTF
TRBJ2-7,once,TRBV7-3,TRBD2,TGTGCCAGTTCTGCCGGGGGGGCTGGTGAGCAGTACTTC,CASSAGGAGEQYF
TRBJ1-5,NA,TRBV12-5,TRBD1,TGTGCTAGTGGTTTCGCCGAGACAGGGATCAATCAGCCCCAGCATTTT,CASGFAETGINQPQHF
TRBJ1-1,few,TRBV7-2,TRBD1,TGTGCCAGCAGCCTGTCCCCCAGGGGGACTGAAGCTTTCTTT,CASSLSPRGTEAFF
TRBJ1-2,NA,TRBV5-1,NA,TGCGCCAGCAGCTGGGGAGGCAGGGTGGATGGCTACACCTTC,CASSWGGRVDGYTF
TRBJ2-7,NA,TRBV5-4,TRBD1,TGTGCCAGCAGCTGGGGACAGGGTAAAGGCAACGAGCAGTACTTC,CASSWGQGKGNEQYF
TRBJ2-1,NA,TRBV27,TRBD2,TGTGCCAGCAGTCCTCGGGGGGGCCTGGGGAATGAGCAGTTCTTC,CASSPRGGLGNEQFF
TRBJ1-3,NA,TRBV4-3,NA,TGCGCCAGCAGCCAAGAACCAGGGGCTGGAAACACCATATATTTT,CASSQEPGAGNTIYF
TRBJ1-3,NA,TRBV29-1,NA,TGCAGCGTCGGGGAACTACAGAAGGCAGGAAACACCATATATTTT,CSVGELQKAGNTIYF
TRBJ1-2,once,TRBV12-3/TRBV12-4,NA,TGTGCCAGCAGTTTATCTCGGACAGCTGGCTACACCTTC,CASSLSRTAGYTF
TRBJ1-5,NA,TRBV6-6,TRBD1,TGTGCCAGCAGCGATGGGACAGTATTGAGTCAGCCCCAGCATTTT,CASSDGTVLSQPQHF
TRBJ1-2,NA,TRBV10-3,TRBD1,TGTGCCGCGGGACAGGGAGCTAACTATGGCTACACCTTC,CAAGQGANYGYTF
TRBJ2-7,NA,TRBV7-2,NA,TGTGCCAGCAGCTTATCCGCGGCGTGGGTCTACGAGCAGTACTTC,CASSLSAAWVYEQYF
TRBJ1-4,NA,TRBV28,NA,TGTGCCAGCACGCGGGGGAGGGGAAGTCTTCTGGAAAAACTGTTTTTT,CASTRGRGSLLEKLFF
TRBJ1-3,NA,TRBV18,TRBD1,TGTGCCAGCTCACCGGACAGGGCAGGAGGAAACACCATATATTTT,CASSPDRAGGNTIYF
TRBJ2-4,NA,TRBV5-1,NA,TGCGCCAGCAGCGAACGGGAGGGACAGCAGTACTTC,CASSEREGQQYF
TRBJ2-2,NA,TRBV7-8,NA,TGTGCCAGCAGGGGCTCCAACACCGGGGAGCTGTTTTTT,CASRGSNTGELFF